The sequence of this TCR beta chain was determined in a study of cytomegalovirus exposure and HLA in healthy donors. Whole-study findings and limits: As a later analysis showed, a missense DCLRE1C variant was linked to trimming of TCR beta V- and J-genes. For cytomegalovirus status, the classifier reportedly gave diagnoses with high specificity and sensitivity.

CDR1 and CDR2 (germline): LNHDA, SQIVND (reference sequence). CDR3 length: 17 residues. Trimming removed 4 bases from V and 0 bases from J; junction bases left unmatched: 9. Vbeta (60) and Jbeta (13) primers were used in the PCR. Methods used by the authors: Later, tens of millions of unique TCR beta chains were counted in an analysis, and about 10 million of them were shared. The method was immunoSEQ multiplex PCR; TCRdb's version includes in-frame clones alone and lacks a portion of them. That table gives V, J and clone size, and the DNA gave D and trimming. The table includes about 180,000 clones, 82% detected once. On this clone: Its antigen is still unknown.

The chain recombines TRBV19 with TRBJ1-1; 9 nucleotides align to TRBD1. This TCR was sampled from a man in his forties in good health and CMV-seronegative. Sample: PBMCs. The CDR3 loop is CASSKTSGTGMNTEAFF. For the CDR3, the DNA is TGTGCCAGTAGTAAAACCTCCGGGACAGGGATGAACACTGAAGCTTTCTTT.